Below are 9 T cell receptor beta chains sequenced from a single sample in a study of blood T cell repertoires in COVID-19. Sequenced by immunoSEQ multiplex PCR; TCRdb stores in-frame clones only, minus some. The sample lists 150,000 to 200,000 clones, approximately 86% occurring once. The specimen sequenced was peripheral blood. These receptors were obtained from a woman older than 75 in a cohort sampled during active or convalescent COVID-19.

The V gene is TRBV2, the J gene TRBJ2-7, with D uncertain. Trimming removed 8 bases from V and 0 bases from J, with 8 bases in between. Germline V gene sequence: CDR1 SNHLY, CDR2 FYNNEI. The CDR3 sequence is 12 residues long. CDR3 coding DNA: TGTGCCAGCGCCAGGCGCTCCTACGAGCAGTACGTC. It encodes CASARRSYEQYV.

The J gene is TRBJ1-2, the V gene TRBV5-4; 11 bases are a match to TRBD1. CDR1 SGHNT and CDR2 YYREEE come from the germline V gene (reference sequence). This CDR3 has 17 amino acids. J was trimmed by 8 bases and V by 0 bases; bases with no gene match: 12. The CDR3 region has the DNA TGTGCCAGCAGCTTGGATCCACGAGGACAGGGGGCCTTCGGCTACACCTTC. Protein: CASSLDPRGQGAFGYTF.

The V gene is TRBV7-8, the J gene TRBJ1-6; 11 bases fit TRBD1. Germline values: CDR1 SGHVS, CDR2 FQNEAQ. The CDR3 is 18 amino acids. Losses at the gene ends were 6 bases for V and 7 bases for J; bases not matched to a gene: 14. The CDR3 sequence: CASSWEPGQGEVNSPLHF. Here the CDR3 DNA reads TGTGCCAGCAGTTGGGAGCCGGGACAGGGGGAGGTAAATTCACCCCTCCACTTT.

The chain recombines TRBV10-2 with TRBJ2-1, with 9 bases fitting TRBD1. Trimming took 8 bases from V and 0 from J; bases not matched to a gene: 8. The CDR3 is 16 amino acids. Germline CDR1 is WSHSY and CDR2 is SAAADI. The CDR3 loop reads CASARQGGSSYNEQFF. CDR3 DNA sequence: TGCGCCAGCGCCCGACAGGGGGGGAGCTCCTACAATGAGCAGTTCTTC.

The chain links TRBV2 to TRBJ2-5, with D possibly matching TRBD1 (5 bases). V shed 3 bases and J shed 0 bases, with 11 bases lying between them. The CDR3 extends over 15 amino acids. Germline values: CDR1 SNHLY, CDR2 FYNNEI. The CDR3 DNA reads as TGTGCCAGCAGTGACTACAGGATGAACCAAGAGACCCAGTACTTC. Its translation is CASSDYRMNQETQYF.

The chain uses TRBV20-1 and TRBJ1-2; D call uncertain. Germline V lookup: CDR1 DFQATT, CDR2 SNEGSKA (reference sequence). The CDR3 runs to 11 residues. CDR3 coding DNA: TGCATGCCGACGGGTGTGTATGGCTACACCTTC. Translated: CMPTGVYGYTF.

This chain connects TRBV7-9 to TRBJ2-5, with D perhaps matching TRBD1 (5 bases). The ends were cut back, 5 bases at V and 0 bases at J, with 16 bases in the middle. There are 16 residues in the CDR3. Germline V CDR1 and CDR2: SEHNR, FQNEAQ (reference sequence). The CDR3 reads CASSGFLGVYQETQYF. The DNA of the CDR3 is TGTGCCAGCAGCGGATTTCTAGGGGTTTACCAAGAGACCCAGTACTTC.

The chain joins TRBV11-2 to TRBJ2-1; 8 bases are a match to TRBD2. Germline V gene sequence: CDR1 SGHAT, CDR2 FQNNGV. The CDR3 spans 18 residues. Unmatched junction bases numbered 12, after V lost 4 bases and J lost 1 base. In DNA form, the CDR3 reads TGTGCCAGCAGCTCCCGGGGTAGAGCGGGAGAGTCCTACAATGAGCAGTTCTTC. This codes for CASSSRGRAGESYNEQFF.

V gene TRBV4-3 combines with J gene TRBJ1-4; 7 positions agree with TRBD1. V gave up 3 bases and J gave up 15 bases; unmatched junction bases: 19. Germline CDR1 is LGHNA and CDR2 is YSLEER. The CDR3 runs 16 residues. In nucleotides, the CDR3 is TGCGCCAGCAGCCAGGGAGTCCGGGACAGCGTTTTCTCAGTGTTTTTT. Its protein is CASSQGVRDSVFSVFF.